The sequence of this T cell receptor beta chain was determined in a study of blood T cell repertoires in COVID-19. Study context: Italy, Spain and the United States were the sources of the convalescent and acute COVID-19 samples. In each case, the material was cDNA or gDNA derived from T cells, B-cell-depleted T cells, or PBMCs.

Original processing methods: For nucleated cells, counts were estimated from reference gene primer amplification. Here immunoSEQ multiplex PCR was the method, and the copy in TCRdb shows in-frame clones only, minus some. The D gene and trimming were derived from the DNA, and the V and J assignments and clone size from that table. The sample lists about 200,000 clones; around 81% were seen once. Germline V gene sequence: CDR1 GTSNPN, CDR2 SVGIG (reference sequence). The V gene lost 0 bases and the J gene lost 1 base, with 6 bases spanning the gap. CDR3 length: 13 residues. This receptor was taken from a woman aged 70-85 years with acute or convalescent COVID-19. The chain combines TRBV30 with TRBJ1-1, with D hard to call. Material for sequencing was peripheral blood. CDR3 sequence reads: CAWSVGGNTEAFF. The CDR3 coding sequence is TGTGCCTGGAGTGTCGGAGGGAACACTGAAGCTTTCTTT.